This T cell receptor (beta chain) is drawn from a study of blood T cell repertoires in COVID-19. The assay was immunoSEQ multiplex PCR, and TCRdb's table has in-frame clones only and misses some. The sample shows a few hundred thousand clones, approximately 88% of them seen only once. Grouping used clinical history reported by participants in a survey and questionnaire. V was shortened by 4 bases and J by 11 bases, with 23 bases between the two germline ends. The length of the CDR3 is 15 residues. Germline assignment: CDR1 SGHAT and CDR2 FQNNGV. The source material was PBMCs or T cells enriched from blood (not recorded which). V gene TRBV11-2 combines with J gene TRBJ1-2, with D unclear. The TCR sequence derives from a woman between 35 and 50 years old with acute COVID-19. CDR3 sequence (DNA): TGTGCCAGCAGCTCCATACGACAAGACCCGGCTCGGTACACCTTC. This translates into CASSSIRQDPARYTF.